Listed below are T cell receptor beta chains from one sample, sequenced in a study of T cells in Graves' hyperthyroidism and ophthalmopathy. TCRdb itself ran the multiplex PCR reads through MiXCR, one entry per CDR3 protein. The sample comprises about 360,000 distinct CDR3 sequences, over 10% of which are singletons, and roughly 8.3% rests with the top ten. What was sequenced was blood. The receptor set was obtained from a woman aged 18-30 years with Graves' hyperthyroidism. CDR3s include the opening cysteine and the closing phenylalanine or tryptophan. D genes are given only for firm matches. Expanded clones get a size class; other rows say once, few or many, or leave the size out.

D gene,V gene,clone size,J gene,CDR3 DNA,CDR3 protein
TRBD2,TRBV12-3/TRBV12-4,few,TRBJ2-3,TGTGCCAGCAGTTTACGGCGGGGGGGCGGTGATACGCAGTATTTT,CASSLRRGGGDTQYF
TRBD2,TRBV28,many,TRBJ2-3,TGTGCCAGCAGCTTAGGGGACTACACAGATACGCAGTATTTT,CASSLGDYTDTQYF
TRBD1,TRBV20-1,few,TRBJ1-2,TGCAGTGCTAGAGACTCGACAGGGCGTAGAGATGGCTACACCTTC,CSARDSTGRRDGYTF
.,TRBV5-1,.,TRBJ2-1,TGCGCCGGCAGCTTGTTCAACACATCCTACAATGAGCAGTTCTTC,CAGSLFNTSYNEQFF
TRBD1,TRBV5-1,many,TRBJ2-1,TGCGCCAGCAGCCCCGACAGGGTCCATGAGCAGTTCTTC,CASSPDRVHEQFF
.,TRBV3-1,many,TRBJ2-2,TGTGCCAGCAGCCAAGTTTCAGGGCTAGGGACCGGGGAGCTGTTTTTT,CASSQVSGLGTGELFF
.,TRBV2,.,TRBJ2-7,TGTGCCAGCAGTTGGCTCTACGAGCAGTACTTC,CASSWLYEQYF
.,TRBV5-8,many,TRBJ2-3,TGTGCCAGCAGCTCCAGGGTTAGGGATACGCAGTATTTT,CASSSRVRDTQYF
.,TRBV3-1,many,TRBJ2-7,TGTGCCAGCAGCCTGCGGGGCAACTACGAGCAGTACTTC,CASSLRGNYEQYF
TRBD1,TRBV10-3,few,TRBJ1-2,TGTGCCATCAGTGAGGGGGACAGGGACGATGGCTACACCTTC,CAISEGDRDDGYTF
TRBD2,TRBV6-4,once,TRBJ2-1,TGTGCCAGCAGTGATGAGGTCCCGGGAGGTAGTATGTTCTTC,CASSDEVPGGSMFF
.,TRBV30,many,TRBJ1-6,TGTGCCTGGAGCACCGGACTTAATTCACCCCTCCACTTT,CAWSTGLNSPLHF
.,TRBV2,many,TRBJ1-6,TGTGCCAGCAAGGACACTAGCTCCTATAATTCACCCCTCCACTTT,CASKDTSSYNSPLHF
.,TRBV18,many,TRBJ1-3,TGTGCCAGCTCATTATCGACAGTCGTGAACACCATATATTTT,CASSLSTVVNTIYF
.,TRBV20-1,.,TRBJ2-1,TGCAGTGCTAGAAAGGGGTTAGCGGAGAACTCCTACAATGAGCAGTTCTTC,CSARKGLAENSYNEQFF
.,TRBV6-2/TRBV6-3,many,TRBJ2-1,TGTGCCAGCAGGAATGGACCGAGCTCCTACAATGAGCAGTTCTTC,CASRNGPSSYNEQFF
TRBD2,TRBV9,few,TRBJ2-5,TGTGCCAGCACGATGCGGGAGGGCCGTATAGAGACCCAGTACTTC,CASTMREGRIETQYF
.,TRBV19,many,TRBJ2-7,TGTGCCAGTAGTTCTCAGACACGTTCCTACGAGCAGTACTTC,CASSSQTRSYEQYF
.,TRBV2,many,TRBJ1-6,TGTGCCGCCAGAATCAGGGGAGGTAATTCACCCCTCCACTTT,CAARIRGGNSPLHF
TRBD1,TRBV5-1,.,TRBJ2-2,TGCGCCAGCAGCGCACCGGGACAGACTACACCCGGGGAGCTGTTTTTT,CASSAPGQTTPGELFF
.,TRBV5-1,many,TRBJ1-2,TGCGCCAGCAGCATAAATAGGGGAGCCTATGGCTACACCTTC,CASSINRGAYGYTF
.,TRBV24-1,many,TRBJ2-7,TGTGCCACCAGCCCGTCGAGCTCCTACGAGCAGTACTTC,CATSPSSSYEQYF
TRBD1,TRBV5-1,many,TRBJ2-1,TGCGCCAGTAAGGGACAGGGCGACAATGAGCAGTTCTTC,CASKGQGDNEQFF
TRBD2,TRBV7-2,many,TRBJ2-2,TGTGCCAGCAGCGGACTAGCGGGATCCGGGGAGCTGTTTTTT,CASSGLAGSGELFF
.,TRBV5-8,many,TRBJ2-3,TGTGCCAGCAGCTTGTACGTAGAGGATACGCAGTATTTT,CASSLYVEDTQYF
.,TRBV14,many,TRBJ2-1,TGTGCCAGCAGCCAAGAAGGGTTGAATGAGCAGTTCTTC,CASSQEGLNEQFF
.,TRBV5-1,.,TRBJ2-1,TGCGCCAGCACCCCCCTCGCGGACTCCTACAATGAGCAGTTCTTC,CASTPLADSYNEQFF
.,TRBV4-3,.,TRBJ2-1,TGCGCCAGCAGCCAAGGGCCTCAGATTAATGAGCAGTTCTTC,CASSQGPQINEQFF
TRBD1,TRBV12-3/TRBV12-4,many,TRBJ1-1,TGTGCCAGCAGTCCCAACAGGGGGGCTTTCTTT,CASSPNRGAFF
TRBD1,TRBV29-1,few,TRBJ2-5,TGCAGCGTTGAAGATCGGACAGGGGGTTCGCAGACCCAGTACTTC,CSVEDRTGGSQTQYF
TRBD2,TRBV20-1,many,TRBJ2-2,TGCAGTGCTCGTCTAGCGGGAGCAACCGGGGAGCTGTTTTTT,CSARLAGATGELFF
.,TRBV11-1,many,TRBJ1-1,TGTGCCAGCACCCCCGGAGTGAACACTGAAGCTTTCTTT,CASTPGVNTEAFF
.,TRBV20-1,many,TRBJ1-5,TGCAGTGCTAGCTTTTCGGTGAGGGACCAGCCCCAGCATTTT,CSASFSVRDQPQHF
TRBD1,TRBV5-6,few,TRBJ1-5,TGTGCCAGCTCTCCATTTGGACAGGGGGCCAATCAGCCCCAGCATTTT,CASSPFGQGANQPQHF
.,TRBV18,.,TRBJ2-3,TGTGCCAGCTCACCGCGGCGTTCCGTGGGGAGCACAGATACGCAGTATTTT,CASSPRRSVGSTDTQYF
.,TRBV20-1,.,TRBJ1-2,TGCAGTGCTCTTAGCAGTGGGCAGACTAACTATGGCTACACCTTC,CSALSSGQTNYGYTF
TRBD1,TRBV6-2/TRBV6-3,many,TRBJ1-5,TGTGCCAGCAGTTACGGGACAGTAAGCAATCAGCCCCAGCATTTT,CASSYGTVSNQPQHF
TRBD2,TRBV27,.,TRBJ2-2,TGTGCCAGCAGTCCCCTAGGCGCGGGAGGAACCGGGGAGCTGTTTTTT,CASSPLGAGGTGELFF